These 11 T cell receptor beta chains came from one sample sequenced in a study of beta chain features in type 1 diabetes. Every isolated RNA sample was fully reverse transcribed, so sequencing captured expressed TCRB transcripts. Repertoires were generated with immunoSEQ multiplex PCR, while TCRdb's copy carries only in-frame clones and drops some. The sample holds about 360,000 clones; around 12% are singletons and the top ten take under 0.02%. The sample taken for sequencing was naive CD4+ T cells from blood. These receptors originate from a man in his late teens or twenties in good health.

This clone was seen more than once but under ten times. The identical CDR3 is also encoded by other nucleotide sequences in the sample. The chain joins TRBV7-9 to TRBJ1-1; TRBD1 matches at 9 bases. V trimming: 5 bases; J trimming: 5 bases; junction bases outside the gene matches: 3. The CDR3 is 13 amino acids. In germline, CDR1 is SEHNR, CDR2 FQNEAQ (reference sequence). CDR3 nucleotide sequence: TGTGCCAGCAGCACGACAGGGGGGACTGAAGCTTTCTTT. Translated: CASSTTGGTEAFF.

This rearrangement joins TRBV6-5 to TRBJ2-3; perhaps TRBD1 as D (5 bases). The CDR3 spans 14 residues. Germline CDR1 MNHEY, CDR2 SVGAGI. V was clipped by 2 bases and J by 4 bases, with 10 bases between them. The CDR3 here is CASSYDSRPDTQYF. The CDR3 DNA is TGTGCCAGCAGTTACGACAGCCGTCCAGATACGCAGTATTTT.

CDR3: CASSLRGPSSGEQYF. As DNA, the CDR3 is TGTGCCAGCAGCTTACGAGGGCCTAGCTCGGGGGAGCAGTACTTC. The chain links TRBV7-8 to TRBJ2-7; a weak D match, TRBD2 (5 bases). V was shortened by 2 bases and J by 7 bases, with 18 bases between the two germline ends. The germline V gene encodes CDR1 SGHVS and CDR2 FQNEAQ. The CDR3 contains 15 residues.

The sample holds a few counts of this clone. This rearrangement joins TRBV5-1 to TRBJ1-1; D is perhaps TRBD1 (5 bases). V lost 3 bases and J 1 base, leaving 10 bases between the germline ends. Germline V gene data show CDR1 as SGHRS and CDR2 as YFSETQ. The CDR3 has 14 residues. DNA of the CDR3: TGCGCCAGCAGCTCGACAGTGGCGAACACTGAAGCTTTCTTT. It specifies CASSSTVANTEAFF.

The chain joins TRBV30 to TRBJ2-7; D may be TRBD2 (5 bases). The CDR3 has 11 amino acids. Looked up from germline, CDR1 is GTSNPN and CDR2 is SVGIG (reference sequence). V gave up 3 bases and J gave up 12 bases, with 15 bases separating them. The CDR3 reads CAWSRGESAYF. DNA for the CDR3: TGTGCCTGGAGCCGTGGGGAGTCCGCGTACTTC.

This clone was counted between two and nine times. The sample contains more than one DNA sequence encoding this CDR3. The genes are TRBV19 and TRBJ1-5; possible D gene TRBD1, 6 bases. Trimming removed 5 bases at V and 4 bases at J, with 9 bases between. Per the germline V gene, CDR1 is LNHDA and CDR2 is SQIVND (reference sequence). The CDR3 totals 13 residues. CDR3 region: CASSFQGNQPQHF. The CDR3, as DNA: TGTGCCAGTAGTTTCCAGGGGAATCAGCCCCAGCATTTT.

This clone was counted a few times. V and J are TRBV27 and TRBJ2-7, with a possible D match to TRBD2 (5 bases). This CDR3 spans 12 amino acids. The V end was cut by 2 bases, the J end by 7 bases, with 9 bases between. Germline V gives CDR1 MNHEY, CDR2 SMNVEV (reference sequence). This CDR3 is CASSLKRGEQYF. The CDR3 DNA follows: TGTGCCAGCAGTTTAAAACGAGGGGAGCAGTACTTC.

The chain has TRBV4-3 and TRBJ2-7; tentatively, D is TRBD2 (6 bases). With 0 bases removed from V and 6 bases from J, the gap between germline ends came to 15 bases. CDR3 length: 15 amino acids. From germline, CDR1 is LGHNA and CDR2 YSLEER. The CDR3 DNA reads TGCGCCAGCAGCCAAGATTGGGGGGTCGGGCGCGAGCAGTACTTC. Translated: CASSQDWGVGREQYF.

This clone was recorded a few times. V gene TRBV28 combines with J gene TRBJ2-7; the D is unclear. This CDR3 has 11 amino acids. Germline V CDR1 and CDR2: MDHEN, SYDVKM. V was pared by 4 bases and J by 8 bases, with 9 bases between. The DNA for the CDR3 is TGTGCCAGCAGTTGGGCATGGAAGCAGTACTTC. Its protein is CASSWAWKQYF.

This clone was seen a few times. This sequence joins TRBV2 and TRBJ2-7; TRBD1 aligns across 9 bases. The CDR3 runs to 15 residues. Germline V lookup: CDR1 SNHLY, CDR2 FYNNEI. Losses at the gene ends were 6 bases for V and 5 bases for J; bases not matched to a gene: 11. The CDR3, as DNA: TGTGCCAGCAGCCGTGGACAGGGGATTTTCGACGAGCAGTACTTC. Encoded protein: CASSRGQGIFDEQYF.

This rearrangement joins TRBV18 to TRBJ2-1; 7 nucleotides match TRBD2. J was trimmed by 5 bases and V by 4 bases; bases with no gene match: 5. The length of the CDR3 is 14 residues. Germline assignment: CDR1 KGHSH and CDR2 LQKENI. CDR3 DNA sequence: TGTGCCAGCTCACGTTCGGGACTAAACAATGAGCAGTTCTTC. It codes for CASSRSGLNNEQFF.